The rows below give T cell receptor beta chains drawn from one sample of a study of blood T cell repertoires in COVID-19. Method: immunoSEQ multiplex PCR; TCRdb's copy keeps in-frame clones and lacks some. The sample has 140,000 to 150,000 clones, approximately 84% seen once. The sequenced sample was peripheral blood. The origin of the receptors is an older woman with acute or convalescent COVID-19. Both conserved end residues are part of each CDR3. Each record gives: D gene, clone size, J gene, V gene, CDR3 protein, CDR3 DNA. A D gene is named only where the DNA matches it firmly. The size entry is marked missing in some rows and otherwise reads once, few, many or a size class.

.	many	TRBJ2-2	TRBV4-2	CASSPRAGNTGELFF	TGTGCCAGCAGCCCACGAGCGGGGAACACCGGGGAGCTGTTTTTT
.	few	TRBJ2-1	TRBV6-5	CASSYSREMGNEQFF	TGTGCCAGCAGTTACTCACGGGAGATGGGGAATGAGCAGTTCTTC
TRBD1	.	TRBJ1-1	TRBV19	CASRDRLGFLTEAFF	TGTGCCAGCAGGGACAGACTGGGGTTCTTGACTGAAGCTTTCTTT
TRBD2	.	TRBJ2-2	TRBV5-4	CASSLAGLAGINTGELFF	TGTGCCAGCAGCTTGGCCGGTCTAGCGGGAATAAACACCGGGGAGCTGTTTTTT
.	few	TRBJ2-1	TRBV28	CASSFAPVRRGHNNEQFF	TGTGCCAGCAGTTTTGCCCCCGTTAGGCGGGGGCATAACAATGAGCAGTTCTTC
TRBD1	once	TRBJ1-2	TRBV29-1	CSVPLPGQVYGYTF	TGCAGCGTGCCTTTACCGGGACAGGTCTATGGCTACACCTTC
TRBD1	few	TRBJ1-1	TRBV3-1/TRBV3-2	CASSQDLGQGAEAFF	TGTGCCAGCAGCCAAGATCTGGGACAGGGGGCTGAAGCTTTCTTT
TRBD2	.	TRBJ2-1	TRBV27	CASSPFSGRSYNEQFF	TGTGCCAGCAGTCCCTTCAGCGGGAGGTCCTACAATGAGCAGTTCTTC
.	.	TRBJ1-3	TRBV7-8	CASSLYRSSGNTIYF	TGTGCCAGCAGCTTATACAGAAGCTCTGGAAACACCATATATTTT
.	once	TRBJ1-5	TRBV5-1	CASSLSGLGNQPQHF	TGCGCCAGCAGCTTGTCGGGGTTGGGCAATCAGCCCCAGCATTTT
.	few	TRBJ1-1	TRBV5-1	CASSEEGLREAFF	TGCGCCAGCAGCGAGGAGGGGCTCCGTGAAGCTTTCTTT
.	.	TRBJ1-4	TRBV19	CASSMRAGNEKLFF	TGTGCCAGTAGTATGAGGGCCGGTAATGAAAAACTGTTTTTT
.	.	TRBJ2-7	TRBV7-9	CASSFPPWGSPYEQYF	TGTGCCAGCAGCTTTCCCCCTTGGGGCAGTCCCTACGAGCAGTACTTC
TRBD1	.	TRBJ2-3	TRBV10-2	CASRGSGQVSTDTQYF	TGCGCCAGCAGGGGGTCTGGACAGGTTAGCACAGATACGCAGTATTTT
TRBD1	.	TRBJ1-5	TRBV6-1	CASSELGQEYQPQHF	TGTGCCAGCAGTGAATTGGGACAGGAATATCAGCCCCAGCATTTT
TRBD2	.	TRBJ2-2	TRBV15	CATSSLPGTGGGTGELFF	TGTGCCACCAGCAGTCTCCCCGGAACGGGAGGCGGGACCGGGGAGCTGTTTTTT
.	.	TRBJ1-1	TRBV6-5	CATRDRGGHEAFF	TGTGCCACCAGGGACCGGGGAGGGCATGAAGCTTTCTTT
.	.	TRBJ1-3	TRBV14	CASSQGRGYSGNTIYF	TGTGCCAGCAGCCAAGGCAGGGGTTACTCTGGAAACACCATATATTTT
TRBD1	.	TRBJ1-2	TRBV24-1	CATSDYAEPGQYYGYTF	TGTGCCACCAGTGACTATGCAGAACCGGGACAGTACTATGGCTACACCTTC
.	.	TRBJ1-4	TRBV2	CASTKDRTNEKLFF	TGTGCCAGCACTAAAGACAGAACTAATGAAAAACTGTTTTTT
TRBD2	.	TRBJ2-1	TRBV6-5	CASKAGLAVHEQFF	TGTGCCAGCAAAGCGGGGCTAGCAGTACATGAGCAGTTCTTC
.	.	TRBJ2-1	TRBV28	CASSSRAGPNEQFF	TGTGCCAGCAGTTCAAGGGCGGGTCCCAATGAGCAGTTCTTC
TRBD2	.	TRBJ2-7	TRBV6-5	CASSLLAGGLYEQYF	TGTGCCAGCAGCCTCCTAGCGGGAGGGCTCTACGAGCAGTACTTC
.	.	TRBJ2-7	TRBV5-6	CASSLFDTLYNEQYF	TGTGCCAGCAGCCTTTTTGACACATTGTACAACGAGCAGTACTTC
TRBD2	once	TRBJ2-3	TRBV19	CASKPIGLAGGTDTQYF	TGTGCCAGTAAGCCGATTGGACTAGCGGGAGGCACAGATACGCAGTATTTT
.	once	TRBJ1-4	TRBV18	CASSPPDNPTNEKLFF	TGTGCCAGCTCACCACCGGACAACCCTACTAATGAAAAACTGTTTTTT
.	few	TRBJ1-4	TRBV19	CASSTNEGEKLFF	TGTGCCAGTAGTACCAACGAGGGTGAAAAACTGTTTTTT
.	few	TRBJ1-5	TRBV6-5	CATLRDLGGNQPQHF	TGTGCCACCTTGCGGGATTTAGGGGGCAATCAGCCCCAGCATTTT
.	.	TRBJ2-2	TRBV4-2	CASSQDVIQQAGELFF	TGTGCCAGCAGCCAAGACGTGATTCAACAGGCCGGGGAGCTGTTTTTT
TRBD1	.	TRBJ1-2	TRBV9	CASSVGGQKNYGYTF	TGTGCCAGCAGCGTAGGGGGACAGAAAAACTATGGCTACACCTTC
TRBD1	.	TRBJ2-7	TRBV27	CASSFQGTGFHEQYF	TGTGCCAGCAGTTTCCAAGGGACAGGGTTCCACGAGCAGTACTTC
TRBD1	.	TRBJ2-2	TRBV27	CASSLDRGLGELFF	TGTGCCAGCAGTTTGGACAGGGGGCTCGGGGAGCTGTTTTTT
.	.	TRBJ1-5	TRBV18	CASSPRQDQPQHF	TGTGCCAGCTCACCACGGCAGGATCAGCCCCAGCATTTT
.	.	TRBJ1-1	TRBV6-6	CASSLGLYAEAFF	TGTGCCAGCAGTTTGGGACTTTATGCTGAAGCTTTCTTT
TRBD1	many	TRBJ2-2	TRBV18	CASSSGTASYSNTGELFF	TGTGCCAGCTCATCCGGGACAGCTTCTTATTCGAACACCGGGGAGCTGTTTTTT
TRBD2	.	TRBJ2-2	TRBV6-5	CASRGSGRNTGELFF	TGTGCCAGCAGGGGTAGCGGGAGGAACACCGGGGAGCTGTTTTTT
TRBD1	.	TRBJ1-2	TRBV12-3/TRBV12-4	CASSLRQGLHF	TGTGCCAGCAGTTTAAGACAGGGGCTCCATTTC
.	.	TRBJ2-7	TRBV7-5	CVRSLGDREAGNLGQYF	TGTGTCAGAAGCTTAGGGGACCGGGAAGCGGGGAACCTTGGGCAGTACTTC
.	.	TRBJ2-7	TRBV6-5	CASSHRGGGDEQYF	TGTGCCAGCAGCCACCGAGGGGGGGGTGACGAGCAGTACTTC
TRBD2	.	TRBJ2-1	TRBV2	CASSVGLAVLGEQFF	TGTGCCAGCAGCGTCGGACTAGCGGTCCTGGGTGAGCAGTTCTTC
TRBD2	.	TRBJ2-7	TRBV3-1/TRBV3-2	CASSLRLAGVFYEQYF	TGTGCCAGCAGCCTTCGACTAGCGGGAGTTTTCTACGAGCAGTACTTC
TRBD2	.	TRBJ2-3	TRBV15	CATSSLGGGTGTASTDTQYF	TGTGCCACCAGCAGCCTTGGGGGGGGGACTGGGACCGCTAGCACAGATACGCAGTATTTT
.	.	TRBJ2-7	TRBV20-1	CSASFTYEQYF	TGCAGTGCTAGTTTTACCTACGAGCAGTACTTC
.	.	TRBJ2-2	TRBV5-1	CASSLQGTGELFF	TGCGCCAGCAGCTTACAGGGCACCGGGGAGCTGTTTTTT
.	once	TRBJ1-2	TRBV21-1	CASSKFEGVRLSSYTF	TGTGCCAGCAGCAAATTTGAAGGTGTCCGACTATCAAGTTACACCTTC